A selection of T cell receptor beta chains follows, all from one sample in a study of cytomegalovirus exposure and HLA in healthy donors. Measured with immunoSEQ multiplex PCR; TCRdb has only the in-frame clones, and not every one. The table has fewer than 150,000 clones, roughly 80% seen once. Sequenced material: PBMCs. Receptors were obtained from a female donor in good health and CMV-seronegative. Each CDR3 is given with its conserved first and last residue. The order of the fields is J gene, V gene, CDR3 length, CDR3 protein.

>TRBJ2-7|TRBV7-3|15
CASSLTGTSSYEQYF
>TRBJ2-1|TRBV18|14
CASSPGVSYNEQFF
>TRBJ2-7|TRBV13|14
CASRRDRGSYEQYF
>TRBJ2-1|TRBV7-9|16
CASSPSSGRAGGEQFF
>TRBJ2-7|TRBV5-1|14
CASSLETGEYEQYF
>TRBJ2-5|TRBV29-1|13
CSVEAQGQETQYF
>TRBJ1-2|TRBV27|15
CASSLLGQGLYGYTF
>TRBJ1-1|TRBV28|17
CASSVFRLGTRNTEAFF
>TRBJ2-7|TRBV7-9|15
CASSLVGGSIYEQYF
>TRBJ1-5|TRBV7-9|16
CASSHYRGQGQQPQHF
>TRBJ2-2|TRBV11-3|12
CASSSPAGELFF
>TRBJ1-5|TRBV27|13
CASSWTGNQPQHF
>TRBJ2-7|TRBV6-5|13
CASRLDYSYEQYF
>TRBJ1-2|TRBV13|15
CASSSMGTGHYGYTF
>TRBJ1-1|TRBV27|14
CASRTSNPSTEAFF
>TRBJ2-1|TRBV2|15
CASSERRESHNEQFF
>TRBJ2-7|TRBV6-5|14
CASSSLAGVHEQYF
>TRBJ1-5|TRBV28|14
CASSLIGGNQPQHF
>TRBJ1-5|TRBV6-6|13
CASRQVANQPQHF
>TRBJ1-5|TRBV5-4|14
CASSSGGSNQPQHF
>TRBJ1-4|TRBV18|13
CASSPGLNEKLFF
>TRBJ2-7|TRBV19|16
CASSIIASGATYEQYF
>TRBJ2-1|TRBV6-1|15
CASSGGGVTYNEQFF
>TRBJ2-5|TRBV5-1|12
CASRDTQETQYF
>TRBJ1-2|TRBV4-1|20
CASSQDLARLDDRGGYGYTF
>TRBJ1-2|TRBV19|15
CASSENRGKGYGYTF
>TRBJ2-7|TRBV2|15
CASSPSTGGGHEQYF
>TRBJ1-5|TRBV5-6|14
CASSLFQGGQPQHF
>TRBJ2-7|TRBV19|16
CASSIKGDRSIYEQYF
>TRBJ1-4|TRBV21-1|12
CASRTRNEKLFF
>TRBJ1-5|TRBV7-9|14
CASSVGGSNQPQHF
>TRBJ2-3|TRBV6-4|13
CASSERETDTQYF
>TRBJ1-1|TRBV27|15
CASSLRAPGDTEAFF
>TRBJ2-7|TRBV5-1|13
CASRRDRGYEQYF
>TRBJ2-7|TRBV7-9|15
CASSQGQLGGHEQYF
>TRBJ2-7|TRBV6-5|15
CASSYSSGPSYEQYF
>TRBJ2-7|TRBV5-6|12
CASSLADYEQYF
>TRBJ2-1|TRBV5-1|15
CASSPGTGTSNEQFF
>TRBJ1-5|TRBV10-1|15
CASSEKRNSNQPQHF
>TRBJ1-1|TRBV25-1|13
CASSIVGGTEAFF
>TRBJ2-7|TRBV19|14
CASSSWGASYEQYF
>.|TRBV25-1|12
CASSRTVYEQYF
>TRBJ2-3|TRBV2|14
CASKSAGHTDTQYF
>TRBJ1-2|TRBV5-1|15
CASSLAQATGVGYTF
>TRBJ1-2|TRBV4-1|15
CASSRSEGGGYGYTF
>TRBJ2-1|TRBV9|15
CASSVASGRTNEQFF
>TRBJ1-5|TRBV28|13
CASSFRNNQPQHF
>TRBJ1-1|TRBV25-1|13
CASRPLHDSEAFF
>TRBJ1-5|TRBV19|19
CASSMSGQVKPMGNQPQHF
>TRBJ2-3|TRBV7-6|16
CASSSEATRGTDTQYF
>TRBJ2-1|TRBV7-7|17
CASSLVASGRGLDEQFF
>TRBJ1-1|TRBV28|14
CASSLSPGGTEAFF
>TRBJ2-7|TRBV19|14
CASSIPGHGDEQYF
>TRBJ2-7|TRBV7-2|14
CASSLTGSGYEQYF
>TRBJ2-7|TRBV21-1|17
CASSKPETSGSNYEQYF